A single sample gave rise to the 6 T cell receptor beta chains below, sequenced in a study of T cells in Graves' hyperthyroidism and ophthalmopathy. Authors of the study amplified TCR beta CDR3 regions from RNA transcripts. An initial round of RT-PCR targeting the TCR CDR3 relied on the HTBI primer set. One entry per CDR3 protein, called by TCRdb with MiXCR from the multiplex PCR reads. The sample holds around 340,000 distinct CDR3 sequences; roughly a fifth are singletons and the top ten take 50%. What was sequenced was blood. These receptors were obtained from a woman aged 45-65 years with Graves' hyperthyroidism.

This clonotype was seen many times. The chain couples TRBV18 to TRBJ2-1; 12 nucleotides match TRBD2. From germline, CDR1 is KGHSH and CDR2 LQKENI. Losses at the gene ends were 8 bases for V and 0 bases for J; bases not matched to a gene: 2. The CDR3 has 15 amino acids. As DNA, the CDR3 is TGTGCCAGCGAGACTAGCGGGAGCTCCTACAATGAGCAGTTCTTC. Translated: CASETSGSSYNEQFF.

This clonotype was counted ten times or more. The rearrangement joins TRBV11-2 to TRBJ2-2; D unclear. V gave up 3 bases and J gave up 8 bases, with 4 bases separating them. CDR3 length equals 11 residues. The germline V gene has CDR1 SGHAT and CDR2 FQNNGV. In DNA form, the CDR3 reads TGTGCCAGCAGCTTGGCTGGGGAGCTGTTTTTT. This gives the protein CASSLAGELFF.

About this clonotype itself: A read error may account for a junction end that differs from germline. V usage is TRBV2 and J usage is TRBJ1-5; TRBD1 aligns across 8 bases. There are 12 residues in the CDR3. From germline, CDR1 is SNHLY and CDR2 FYNNEI. CDR3 DNA sequence: TGTGCCAGCAGTGATTCGGCAGGGGGCCAGGATTTT. Its translation is CASSDSAGGQDF.

The V gene is TRBV6-2 or TRBV6-3, the J gene TRBJ1-1; perhaps TRBD1 as D (5 bases). Trimming took 2 bases from V and 6 from J, leaving 10 bases between them. In germline, CDR1 is MNHEY, CDR2 SVGEGT. The CDR3 is 13 amino acids. The CDR3: CASSYTGRSEAFF. The CDR3 coding sequence is TGTGCCAGCAGTTACACGGGACGTTCTGAAGCTTTCTTT.

The sample holds a few counts of this clonotype. This rearrangement joins TRBV7-6 to TRBJ2-4; D is tentatively TRBD1 or TRBD2 (5 bases each). V was trimmed by 4 bases and J by 5 bases, leaving 9 bases between them. Germline V gene data show CDR1 as SGHVS and CDR2 as FNYEAQ. CDR3 length equals 13 residues. The CDR3 DNA sequence: TGTGCCAGCAGCTCAAGAGGGGAAAACATTCAGTACTTC. It translates to CASSSRGENIQYF.

This clonotype was recorded at least ten times. The V call is TRBV30, the J call TRBJ2-5; perhaps TRBD1 as D (5 bases). V was trimmed by 5 bases and J by 9 bases, leaving 16 bases between them. The V gene's germline CDR1 is GTSNPN and CDR2 SVGIG (reference sequence). The CDR3 sequence is 12 residues long. CDR3 loop: CAWGAHRRPQYF. DNA of the CDR3: TGTGCCTGGGGGGCCCACAGACGCCCCCAGTACTTC.